The 24 T cell receptor beta chains below were found in one sample sequenced in a study of blood T cell repertoires in COVID-19. The data were produced by immunoSEQ multiplex PCR, yet TCRdb's version contains in-frame clones alone and is incomplete. Of just over 300,000 clones in the sample, approximately 90% were seen once. Input material: peripheral blood. The receptors derive from a man younger than 30 with active or convalescent COVID-19.

V gene TRBV13 combines with J gene TRBJ2-1; weak D call: TRBD2 (6 bases). V was clipped by 7 bases and J by 3 bases, with 16 bases between them. Per the germline V gene, CDR1 is PRHDT and CDR2 is FYEKMQ (reference sequence). This CDR3 is built from 15 residues. CDR3 sequence: CASNQKRVNYNEQFF. The DNA for the CDR3 is TGTGCCAGCAACCAAAAGCGGGTCAACTACAATGAGCAGTTCTTC.

V is TRBV5-4 and J is TRBJ1-2; 7 bases are shared with TRBD1. The CDR3 contains 14 residues. The germline gives CDR1 SGHNT, CDR2 YYREEE (reference sequence). J lost 8 bases, V lost 6 bases, and 13 bases had no gene match. For the CDR3, the DNA is TGTGCCAGCACCGCACAGGGGCGTTTTCTGGGCTACACCTTC. Translated, it gives CASTAQGRFLGYTF.

The chain couples TRBV11-1 to TRBJ2-7; the D gene is possibly TRBD1 (6 bases). This CDR3 has 14 residues. Trimming cost V 3 bases and J 0 bases, with 9 bases left between them. Germline V gene sequence: CDR1 SGHAT, CDR2 FQDESV (reference sequence). The CDR3 bases are TGTGCCAGCAGCTTCAGGACAGCCTCCTACGAGCAGTACTTC. Protein: CASSFRTASYEQYF.

The V call is TRBV11-3, the J call TRBJ2-7; D unresolved. CDR3 length equals 14 residues. Germline CDR1 SGHNT, CDR2 YENEEA. Trimming left V 5 bases short and J 0 bases short, with 11 bases between. The CDR3 sequence is CASSPGPSSYEQYF. In DNA, the CDR3 is TGTGCCAGCAGCCCCGGCCCTAGCTCCTACGAGCAGTACTTC.

The rearrangement links TRBV7-9 to TRBJ2-7, with D maybe TRBD1 (6 bases). With 3 bases removed from V and 2 bases from J, the gap between germline ends came to 11 bases. The CDR3 spans 14 residues. Germline assignment: CDR1 SEHNR and CDR2 FQNEAQ (reference sequence). CDR3 loop: CASSFGGLTYEQYF. In DNA form, the CDR3 reads TGTGCCAGCAGCTTTGGGGGCCTTACCTACGAGCAGTACTTC.

This chain uses TRBV14 with TRBJ1-5; D is ambiguous. This CDR3 region has 20 residues. Trimming removed 4 bases at V and 0 bases at J, with 25 bases between. CDR1 SGHDN and CDR2 FVKESK come from the germline V gene. The CDR3 is CASSPPRDGRRIYSNQPQHF. In DNA, the CDR3 is TGTGCCAGCAGCCCCCCTCGCGACGGGAGAAGAATATATAGCAATCAGCCCCAGCATTTT.

The rearrangement joins TRBV5-1 to TRBJ2-6, with 7 positions matching TRBD1. The V gene end was trimmed by 6 bases and the J gene end by 1 base; junction bases not matched to a gene: 10. CDR1 and CDR2 (germline): SGHRS, YFSETQ. There are 17 residues in the CDR3. The CDR3 DNA reads as TGCGCCAGCACCACCCGGGACAGCCGTTCTGGGGCCAACGTCCTGACTTTC. Protein sequence: CASTTRDSRSGANVLTF.

The chain carries TRBV28 and TRBJ2-3; 8 bases line up with TRBD1. Germline lookup yields CDR1 MDHEN and CDR2 SYDVKM. After removal of 8 bases from V and 7 bases from J, the junction contained 11 bases not matched to a gene. The CDR3 loop spans 14 amino acids. The CDR3, as DNA: TGTGCCAGCCTCGCGGACAGGGTTGGAAATACGCAGTATTTT. Protein sequence: CASLADRVGNTQYF.

J is TRBJ2-2 and V is TRBV10-1; D is undetermined. There are 13 residues in the CDR3. V lost 6 bases and J lost 5, with 10 bases in between. Germline V gene data show CDR1 as WNHNN and CDR2 as SYGVQD (reference sequence). The DNA for the CDR3 is TGCGCCAGCAGCCAAAGCGTGACCGGGGAGCTGTTTTTT. Encoded protein: CASSQSVTGELFF.

The chain links TRBV9 to TRBJ1-1; 8 nucleotides line up with TRBD1. The CDR3 has 11 amino acids. In germline, CDR1 is SGDLS, CDR2 YYNGEE. The junction had 4 bases not matched to a gene; V was cut back by 3 bases and J by 12 bases. Here the CDR3 reads CASSGRTGPFF. CDR3 nucleotide sequence: TGTGCCAGCAGCGGTCGGACAGGGCCTTTCTTT.

The chain joins TRBV28 to TRBJ1-2; weak D call: TRBD1 (6 bases). Germline loops: CDR1 MDHEN, CDR2 SYDVKM. Trimming stripped 3 bases from V and 8 bases from J, with 13 bases between. The CDR3 totals 13 residues. The CDR3 coding sequence is TGTGCCAGCAGTTTCGGGGGGCTGGGGGGCTACACCTTC. It specifies CASSFGGLGGYTF.

This clone was detected only once. DNA of the CDR3: TGTGCCAGCAACGGTCTGACAGGGGCCCACGAGCAGTACTTC. Translated: CASNGLTGAHEQYF. The chain combines TRBV5-6 with TRBJ2-7, with 8 nucleotides matching TRBD1. CDR3 length: 14 amino acids. Germline V CDR1 and CDR2: SGHDT, YYEEEE. V was clipped by 6 bases and J by 5 bases; unmatched bases: 10.

The V and J genes are TRBV13 and TRBJ2-5; 7 bases are a match to TRBD2. The CDR3 is 15 amino acids. V was pared by 5 bases and J by 5 bases, with 11 bases of the junction left unmatched. Germline CDR1 reads PRHDT; CDR2 reads FYEKMQ (reference sequence). The CDR3 bases are TGTGCCAGCAGCCCGGGGGGACTTCTGGGGGAGACCCAGTACTTC. As protein: CASSPGGLLGETQYF.

The chain employs TRBV4-1 and TRBJ1-5; D remains ambiguous. The CDR3 is 15 residues long. The V gene's germline CDR1 is MGHRA and CDR2 YSYEKL. Deletions cut 0 bases from V and 7 bases from J, with 13 bases between. The CDR3 DNA is TGCGCCAGCAGCCAAGATCGAGAAGTCGAACAGCCCCAGCATTTT. The encoded protein is CASSQDREVEQPQHF.

The J gene is TRBJ1-4, the V gene TRBV2; D is perhaps TRBD1 (6 bases). The CDR3 is made up of 14 amino acids. Per the germline V gene, CDR1 is SNHLY and CDR2 is FYNNEI. Deletions cut 6 bases from V and 7 bases from J, with 15 bases between. The CDR3 DNA sequence: TGTGCCAGCAGCATCACAGGGTCGGGTGAAAAACTGTTTTTT. Translated: CASSITGSGEKLFF.

In this sample, this clone turned up a few times. V and J are TRBV4-3 and TRBJ1-6; D unresolved. Germline V gene lookup returns CDR1 LGHNA and CDR2 YSLEER. V was trimmed by 1 base and J by 7 bases, leaving 8 bases between them. This CDR3 comprises 14 residues. DNA of the CDR3: TGCGCCAGCAGCCAAGCTCTCGGGAATTCACCCCTCCACTTT. Its translation: CASSQALGNSPLHF.

The chain employs TRBV5-1 and TRBJ2-2; D is unclear. This CDR3 is 16 amino acids long. The germline V and J ends were trimmed by 4 bases and 3 bases, with 16 bases remaining between them. Germline CDR1 reads SGHRS; CDR2 reads YFSETQ. CDR3 coding DNA: TGCGCCAGCAGCAGTCTAAGCAGTCGGGACACCGGGGAGCTGTTTTTT. This sequence encodes CASSSLSSRDTGELFF.

The V and J genes are TRBV6-1 and TRBJ1-5; tentatively, D is TRBD1 (5 bases). V was shortened by 3 bases and J by 5 bases, with 23 bases between the two germline ends. There are 18 residues in the CDR3. Germline V gives CDR1 MNHNS, CDR2 SASEGT. The CDR3: CASSEPSIVQGMDQPQHF. CDR3 sequence (DNA): TGTGCCAGCAGTGAGCCTAGTATTGTCCAGGGTATGGATCAGCCCCAGCATTTT.

This rearrangement joins TRBV29-1 to TRBJ1-1; D is unresolved. Germline V gene sequence: CDR1 SQVTM, CDR2 ANQGSEA. Deletions cut 4 bases from V and 4 bases from J, with 4 bases between. This CDR3 region has 10 residues. CDR3 sequence: CSVGLTEAFF. In DNA, the CDR3 is TGCAGCGTTGGACTCACTGAAGCTTTCTTT.

This sequence joins TRBV4-3 and TRBJ2-2, with a weak D call TRBD2 (5 bases). This CDR3 has 15 amino acids. Germline V lookup: CDR1 LGHNA, CDR2 YSLEER. Trimming pared 4 bases from V and 5 bases from J, leaving 14 bases between. As DNA, the CDR3 is TGCGCCAGCAGCCCCCGGTGGAGGAATACCGGGGAGCTGTTTTTT. Protein: CASSPRWRNTGELFF.

The chain joins TRBV27 to TRBJ1-2; weak D call: TRBD1 (6 bases). CDR3 length: 13 amino acids. CDR1 is MNHEY, CDR2 SMNVEV, per germline (reference sequence). Trimming stripped 3 bases from V and 7 bases from J, with 12 bases between. CDR3 residues: CASSFTRGSGYTF. DNA of the CDR3: TGTGCCAGCAGTTTTACGAGGGGGTCTGGCTACACCTTC.

The V and J genes are TRBV7-6 and TRBJ1-1; D unclear. CDR3 size: 15 residues. Looked up from germline, CDR1 is SGHVS and CDR2 is FNYEAQ. Trimming shortened V by 2 bases and J by 1 base, and 11 bases separated the two germline ends. For the CDR3, the DNA is TGTGCCAGCAGCTTACAACCCACGAGGAACACTGAAGCTTTCTTT. This translates into CASSLQPTRNTEAFF.

The J gene is TRBJ1-1, the V gene TRBV6-6; no clear D. Looked up from germline, CDR1 is MNHNY and CDR2 is SVGAGI (reference sequence). Trimming removed 4 bases at V and 1 base at J, with 7 bases between. CDR3 length: 13 residues. CDR3 loop: CASSSRQNTEAFF. The CDR3 DNA reads as TGTGCCAGCAGTTCCCGACAGAACACTGAAGCTTTCTTT.

The V and J genes are TRBV2 and TRBJ2-1, with 9 nucleotides matching TRBD2. Germline V gene lookup returns CDR1 SNHLY and CDR2 FYNNEI. The CDR3 totals 14 residues. Trimming removed 5 bases from V and 9 bases from J; junction bases left unmatched: 8. This CDR3 is CASSQIAGEGEQFF. CDR3 DNA sequence: TGTGCCAGCAGTCAAATAGCGGGGGAGGGTGAGCAGTTCTTC.